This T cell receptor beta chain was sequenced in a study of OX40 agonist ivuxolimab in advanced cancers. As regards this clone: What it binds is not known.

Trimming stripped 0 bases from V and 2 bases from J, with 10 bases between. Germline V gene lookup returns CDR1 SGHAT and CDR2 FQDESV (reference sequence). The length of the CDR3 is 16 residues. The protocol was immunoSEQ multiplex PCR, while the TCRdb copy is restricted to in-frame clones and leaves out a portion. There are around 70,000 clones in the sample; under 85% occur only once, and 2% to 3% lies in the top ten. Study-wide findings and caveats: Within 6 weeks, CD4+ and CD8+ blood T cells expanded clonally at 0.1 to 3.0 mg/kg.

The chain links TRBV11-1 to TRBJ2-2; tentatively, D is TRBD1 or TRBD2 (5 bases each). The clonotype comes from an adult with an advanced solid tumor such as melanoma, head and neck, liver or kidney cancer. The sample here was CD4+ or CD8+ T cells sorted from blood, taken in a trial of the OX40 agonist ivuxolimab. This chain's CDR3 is CASSLADGANTGELFF. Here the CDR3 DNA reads TGTGCCAGCAGCTTAGCCGACGGGGCAAACACCGGGGAGCTGTTTTTT.